The 5 T cell receptor beta chains below were found in one sample sequenced in a study of cytomegalovirus exposure and HLA in healthy donors. The PCR employed 60 Vbeta primers together with 13 Jbeta primers. Here immunoSEQ multiplex PCR was the method, and the copy in TCRdb shows in-frame clones only, minus some. The sample lists 200,000 or so clones, 70% to 85% seen once, with 3% to 4.5% in the top ten. Specimen: PBMCs. The source is a male donor in good health and CMV-seronegative.

The chain recombines TRBV27 with TRBJ1-5; weak D call: TRBD1 (5 bases). Germline CDR1 and CDR2: MNHEY and SMNVEV (reference sequence). CDR3 length: 14 amino acids. The V and J ends lost 6 bases and 2 bases respectively, with 11 bases between them. This chain's CDR3 is CASRRGAGNQPQHF. In DNA form, the CDR3 reads TGTGCCAGCAGAAGGGGTGCGGGCAATCAGCCCCAGCATTTT.

This clone was observed a handful of times. The chain employs TRBV6-5 and TRBJ1-1; 8 bases line up with TRBD1. The J segment lost 0 bases and the V segment lost 5 bases, leaving 2 bases of the junction unmatched. The germline CDR1 and CDR2 sequences are MNHEY and SVGAGI. There are 14 residues in the CDR3. CDR3 nucleotide sequence: TGTGCCAGCAGTACACAGGGGGTGAACACTGAAGCTTTCTTT. Its translation is CASSTQGVNTEAFF.

The rearrangement joins TRBV15 to TRBJ1-1; no clear D gene. V was shortened by 5 bases and J by 3 bases, with 10 bases between the two germline ends. From germline, CDR1 is LNHNV and CDR2 YYDKDF (reference sequence). The CDR3 contains 13 residues. As DNA, the CDR3 is TGTGCCACCAGCTCCCTTCGGGACACTGAAGCTTTCTTT. It translates to CATSSLRDTEAFF.

This clone was counted a few times. The chain recombines TRBV27 with TRBJ1-5, with D unclear. Germline V gene sequence: CDR1 MNHEY, CDR2 SMNVEV (reference sequence). The CDR3 totals 13 residues. Between the trimmed V and J ends, which lost 3 bases and 4 bases, there was a span of 7 bases. The CDR3 region has the DNA TGTGCCAGCAGTTTGACGGAGAATCAGCCCCAGCATTTT. It is translated as CASSLTENQPQHF.

V and J are TRBV20-1 and TRBJ2-2; D gene unclear. Germline V CDR1 and CDR2: DFQATT, SNEGSKA (reference sequence). Trimming removed 5 bases at V and 1 base at J, with 2 bases between. The CDR3 runs to 11 residues. CDR3 nucleotide sequence: TGCAGTGCTCTGAACACCGGGGAGCTGTTTTTT. Translated: CSALNTGELFF.